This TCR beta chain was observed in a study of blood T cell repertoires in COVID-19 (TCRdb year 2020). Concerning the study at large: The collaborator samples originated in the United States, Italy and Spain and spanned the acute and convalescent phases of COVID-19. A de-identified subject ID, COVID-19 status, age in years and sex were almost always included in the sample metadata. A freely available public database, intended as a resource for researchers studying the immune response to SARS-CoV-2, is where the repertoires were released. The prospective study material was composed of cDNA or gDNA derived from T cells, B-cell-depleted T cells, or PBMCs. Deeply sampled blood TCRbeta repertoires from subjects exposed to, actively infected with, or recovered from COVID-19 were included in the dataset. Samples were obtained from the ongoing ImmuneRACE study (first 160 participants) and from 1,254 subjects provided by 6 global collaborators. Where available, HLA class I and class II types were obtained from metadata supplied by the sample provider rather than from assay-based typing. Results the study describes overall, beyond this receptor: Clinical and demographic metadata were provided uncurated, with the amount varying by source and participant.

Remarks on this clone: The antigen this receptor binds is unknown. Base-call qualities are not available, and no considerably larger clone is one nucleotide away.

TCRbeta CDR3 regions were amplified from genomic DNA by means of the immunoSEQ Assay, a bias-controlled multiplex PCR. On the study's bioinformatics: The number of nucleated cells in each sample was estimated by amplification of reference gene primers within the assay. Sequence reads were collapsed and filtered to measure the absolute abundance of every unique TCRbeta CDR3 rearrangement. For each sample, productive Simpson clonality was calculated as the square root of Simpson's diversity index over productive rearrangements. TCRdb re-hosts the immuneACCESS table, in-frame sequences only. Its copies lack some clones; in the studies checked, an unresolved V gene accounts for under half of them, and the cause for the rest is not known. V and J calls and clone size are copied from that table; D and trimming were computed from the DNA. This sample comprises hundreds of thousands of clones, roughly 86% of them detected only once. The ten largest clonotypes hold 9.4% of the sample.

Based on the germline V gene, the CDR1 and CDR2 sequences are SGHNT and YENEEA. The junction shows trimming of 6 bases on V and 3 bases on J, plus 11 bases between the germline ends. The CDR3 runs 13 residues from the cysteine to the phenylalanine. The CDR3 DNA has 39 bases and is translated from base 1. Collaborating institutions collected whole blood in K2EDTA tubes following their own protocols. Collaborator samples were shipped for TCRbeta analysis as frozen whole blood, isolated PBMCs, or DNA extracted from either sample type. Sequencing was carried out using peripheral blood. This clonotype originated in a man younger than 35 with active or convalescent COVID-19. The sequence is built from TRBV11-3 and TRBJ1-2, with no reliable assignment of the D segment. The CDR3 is CASSRVSHYGYTF. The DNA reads TGTGCCAGCAGTCGGGTATCCCACTATGGCTACACCTTC.